Following are 3 T cell receptor beta chains from one sample sequenced in a study of shared clonotypes between healthy human individuals. Only in-frame clones appear in the TCRdb table, and some are missing; sequencing was by immunoSEQ multiplex PCR. The sample consists of about 1 million clones, 70% to 80% of them appearing once. Sequenced material: memory CD4+ T cells sorted from blood. Subset defined: CD45RA-negative fraction. These receptors were obtained from a man younger than 35 in good health.

The V gene is TRBV11-2, the J gene TRBJ2-5; D ambiguous. V was cut by 8 bases and J by 5 bases, with 18 bases left in between. Germline values: CDR1 SGHAT, CDR2 FQNNGV. This CDR3 is 14 amino acids long. CDR3 residues: CASGYFTGLETQYF. CDR3 DNA sequence: TGTGCCAGCGGATATTTTACGGGTTTGGAGACCCAGTACTTC.

The V gene is TRBV2, the J gene TRBJ1-6; D ambiguous. The CDR3 runs 11 residues. In germline, CDR1 is SNHLY, CDR2 FYNNEI. V lost 8 bases, J lost 10 bases, and 9 bases lay in between. This chain's CDR3 is CASAFSSPLHF. The DNA for the CDR3 is TGTGCCAGCGCGTTTTCGTCACCCCTCCACTTT.

The chain recombines TRBV30 with TRBJ2-2; D may be TRBD2 (6 bases). The germline V gene encodes CDR1 GTSNPN and CDR2 SVGIG (reference sequence). V dropped 1 base and J dropped 7 bases, with 7 bases sitting between them. This CDR3 has 12 amino acids. CDR3 in amino acids: CAWSASDGELFF. The CDR3 bases are TGTGCCTGGAGTGCTAGCGACGGGGAGCTGTTTTTT.